Shown below are 7 T cell receptor beta chains from a single sample sequenced in a study of regulatory T cells in long-lasting Graves disease. To make TCR beta libraries, researchers used iRepertoire HTBI primers and Arm-PCR of CDR3 regions. One entry per CDR3 protein, called by TCRdb with MiXCR from the multiplex PCR reads. The table has roughly 520,000 distinct CDR3 sequences, approximately 12% seen once. Noted time point: newly diagnosed GD, antithyroid drugs for less than 3 months. Making the TCR library involved RNA that had been extracted from PBMCs. The sample also formed part of further work on T cells in Graves' hyperthyroidism and ophthalmopathy.

This sample comprised peripheral blood mononuclear cells (PBMCs), obtained at new diagnosis, from a patient treated with antithyroid drugs. The receptors derive from a young woman with Graves disease.

At least ten counts were recorded for this clonotype. The chain couples TRBV30 to TRBJ2-5; no clear D. CDR1 and CDR2 from the germline V gene are GTSNPN and SVGIG (reference sequence). The CDR3 length is 13 residues. V shed 0 bases and J shed 1 base, with 6 bases lying between them. The CDR3 region has the DNA TGTGCCTGGAGTGTATTTGCCCAAGAGACCCAGTACTTC. It translates to CAWSVFAQETQYF. Based on the CDR3 plus reference TRBV30 and TRBJ2-5, the full variable domain is SQTIHQWPATLVQPVGSPLSLECTVEGTSNPNLYWYRQAAGRGLQLLFYSVGIGQISSEVPQNLSASRPQDRQFILSSKKLLLSDSGFYLCAWSVFAQETQYFGPGTRLLVL.

This clonotype has ten or more counts. V usage is TRBV27 and J usage is TRBJ2-6, with D hard to call. Germline V gives CDR1 MNHEY, CDR2 SMNVEV (reference sequence). The CDR3 consists of 16 residues. The V gene lost 7 bases and the J gene lost 1 base, with 14 bases spanning the gap. The CDR3 region is CASTTSWASGANVLTF. The CDR3 nucleotides are TGTGCCAGCACCACCTCCTGGGCGTCTGGGGCCAACGTCCTGACTTTC.

This clonotype was found a few times. This chain connects TRBV19 to TRBJ2-4; weak D call: TRBD1 (6 bases). The germline gives CDR1 LNHDA, CDR2 SQIVND (reference sequence). The CDR3 is made up of 14 amino acids. V gave up 7 bases and J gave up 1 base, with 11 bases separating them. CDR3: CASNGGWAKNIQYF. As DNA, the CDR3 is TGTGCCAGTAATGGGGGCTGGGCCAAAAACATTCAGTACTTC.

The sample holds many counts of this clonotype. The chain links TRBV6-5 to TRBJ1-4, with TRBD1 as a possible D gene (6 bases). V lost 0 bases and J lost 7, with 18 bases in between. The CDR3 runs to 17 residues. The germline gives CDR1 MNHEY, CDR2 SVGAGI. In nucleotides, the CDR3 is TGTGCCAGCAGTTACTCGCCAACAGGGACCCCGGGTGAAAAACTGTTTTTT. Translated, it gives CASSYSPTGTPGEKLFF.

This chain connects TRBV7-9 to TRBJ1-3; TRBD1 matches 8 bases. The germline gives CDR1 SEHNR, CDR2 FQNEAQ (reference sequence). J gave up 4 bases and V 8 bases, and 4 bases lay outside the gene matches. The CDR3 contains 13 residues. This CDR3 is CASGQGDGNTIYF. In nucleotides, the CDR3 is TGTGCCAGCGGACAGGGTGACGGAAACACCATATATTTT.

The table lists this clonotype with many counts. This CDR3 is CASSYAAPTLPWDEQFF. The CDR3 nucleotides read TGTGCCAGCAGTTACGCCGCCCCGACCCTACCGTGGGATGAGCAGTTCTTC. The chain couples TRBV6-2 or TRBV6-3 to TRBJ2-1; D not resolved. The CDR3 loop spans 17 amino acids. Germline-derived CDR1 and CDR2 are MNHEY and SVGEGT. V was clipped by 2 bases and J by 8 bases, with 22 bases between them.

The chain has TRBV15 and TRBJ1-6; a possible D gene is TRBD1 (5 bases). CDR3 length: 13 amino acids. V lost 2 bases and J 9 bases, leaving 8 bases between the germline ends. Germline values: CDR1 LNHNV, CDR2 YYDKDF (reference sequence). CDR3 nucleotides: TGTGCCACCAGCAGAAGTACAGGTTCACCCCTCCACTTT. This gives the protein CATSRSTGSPLHF.